Listed below are T cell receptor beta chains from one sample, sequenced in a study of blood T cell repertoires in COVID-19. Sequencing used immunoSEQ multiplex PCR; TCRdb keeps in-frame clones, though not all of them. This sample has more than 110,000 clones, with around nine tenths found just once. The sequencing input was peripheral blood. Receptors originate from a woman aged 40-49 years with acute or convalescent COVID-19. Each CDR3 is given with its conserved first and last residue. A D gene is named only where the DNA matches it firmly. Some rows have no size entry. The others give once, few or many, or a class for an expanded clone.

clone size,D gene,J gene,V gene,CDR3 protein,CDR3 DNA
-,TRBD2,TRBJ2-7,TRBV7-2,CASSFLAGGPGEQYF,TGTGCCAGCAGCTTTCTAGCGGGGGGGCCAGGCGAGCAGTACTTC
-,-,TRBJ2-1,TRBV6-5,CASSPGHPSGNEQFF,TGTGCCAGCAGCCCGGGACACCCCTCTGGCAATGAGCAGTTCTTC
-,TRBD1,TRBJ2-1,TRBV7-9,CASCRTGGAGYNEQFF,TGTGCCAGTTGCCGGACAGGGGGCGCGGGCTACAATGAGCAGTTCTTC
-,-,TRBJ2-3,TRBV5-1,CASSLGLGTDTQYF,TGCGCCAGCAGCTTAGGACTGGGCACAGATACGCAGTATTTT
-,TRBD1,TRBJ1-3,TRBV6-1,CASSEKGAGSSSGNTIYF,TGTGCCAGCAGTGAAAAGGGGGCAGGATCATCGTCTGGAAACACCATATATTTT
-,TRBD1,TRBJ2-2,TRBV9,CASSGRDRYRANTGELFF,TGTGCCAGCAGCGGCCGGGACAGATACCGTGCGAACACCGGGGAGCTGTTTTTT
-,TRBD2,TRBJ2-2,TRBV7-2,CASSPGLAGGLGGELFF,TGTGCCAGCAGCCCCGGACTAGCGGGAGGGTTAGGCGGGGAGCTGTTTTTT
-,TRBD2,TRBJ2-5,TRBV7-2,CASSPRTSGGHLGETQYF,TGTGCCAGCAGCCCCCGGACTAGCGGGGGCCATCTAGGGGAGACCCAGTACTTC
-,-,TRBJ1-2,TRBV5-1,CASSLEGTKNYGYTF,TGCGCCAGCAGCTTGGAGGGGACAAAAAACTATGGCTACACCTTC
-,-,TRBJ2-1,TRBV28,CASSFGGNHNEQFF,TGTGCCAGCAGTTTCGGCGGAAACCACAATGAGCAGTTCTTC
-,TRBD1,TRBJ1-1,TRBV10-3,CAISEFPGGDPEAFF,TGTGCCATCAGTGAGTTCCCAGGGGGCGACCCTGAAGCTTTCTTT
-,TRBD1,TRBJ2-5,TRBV9,CASSVEGQGETQYF,TGTGCCAGCAGCGTAGAGGGACAGGGAGAGACCCAGTACTTC
-,TRBD1,TRBJ1-1,TRBV7-3,CASSFILHGQGGTEAFF,TGTGCCAGCAGCTTCATTCTCCATGGACAGGGGGGTACTGAAGCTTTCTTT
-,-,TRBJ1-2,TRBV7-9,CASSLALGRYYTF,TGTGCCAGCAGCTTAGCGCTGGGCAGATACTACACCTTC
-,-,TRBJ2-2,TRBV21-1,CASSKVPGGSTGELFF,TGTGCCAGCAGCAAAGTGCCAGGGGGAAGCACCGGGGAGCTGTTTTTT
once,TRBD2,TRBJ2-7,TRBV6-6,CASSYIAGTGGEQYF,TGTGCCAGCAGTTATATAGCGGGGACCGGAGGCGAGCAGTACTTC
-,TRBD1,TRBJ2-1,TRBV9,CASSAARGRDAYNEQFF,TGTGCCAGCAGCGCTGCCAGGGGGCGGGATGCCTACAATGAGCAGTTCTTC
-,-,TRBJ1-1,TRBV15,CATSRDGHVNTEAFF,TGTGCCACCAGCAGAGACGGACACGTGAACACTGAAGCTTTCTTT
-,-,TRBJ1-5,TRBV6-6,CASSYMEGNQPQHF,TGTGCCAGCAGTTACATGGAGGGCAATCAGCCCCAGCATTTT
-,TRBD1,TRBJ1-6,TRBV19,CASSRLSGTDSPLHF,TGTGCCAGTAGTCGACTATCCGGGACAGATTCACCCCTCCACTTT
-,-,TRBJ1-2,TRBV7-2,CASSTRTASIWGGYTF,TGTGCCAGCAGCACTAGGACAGCCTCTATTTGGGGGGGCTACACCTTC
-,TRBD2,TRBJ2-3,TRBV5-4,CASSDLWTSGTDTQYF,TGTGCCAGCAGCGATCTATGGACTAGCGGAACAGATACGCAGTATTTT
-,-,TRBJ1-2,TRBV19,CASSIQTNYGYTF,TGTGCCAGTAGTATTCAGACAAACTATGGCTACACCTTC
-,-,TRBJ1-2,TRBV9,CASSVQANYGYTF,TGTGCCAGCAGCGTACAGGCTAACTATGGCTACACCTTC
-,-,TRBJ2-7,TRBV11-2,CASSSRGTVYEQYF,TGTGCCAGCAGCTCCCGCGGGACAGTTTACGAGCAGTACTTC
few,-,TRBJ1-4,TRBV7-9,CASSTSRATNEKLFF,TGTGCCAGCAGCACTTCGCGAGCAACTAATGAAAAACTGTTTTTT
-,TRBD1,TRBJ1-1,TRBV5-6,CASSLGTGKNEAFF,TGTGCCAGCAGCTTAGGGACAGGGAAAAATGAAGCTTTCTTT
-,TRBD1,TRBJ1-2,TRBV3-1/TRBV3-2,CASSQDLKDREDYGYTF,TGTGCCAGCAGCCAAGATTTAAAGGACAGGGAAGACTATGGCTACACCTTC
-,TRBD1,TRBJ1-1,TRBV6-2/TRBV6-3,CASSSLPGQAGRAEAFF,TGTGCCAGCAGTTCCCTACCGGGACAGGCTGGACGGGCTGAAGCTTTCTTT
-,-,TRBJ1-5,TRBV28,CASRSPGGPQHF,TGTGCCAGCAGATCTCCCGGGGGGCCCCAGCATTTT
-,-,TRBJ2-5,TRBV3-1/TRBV3-2,CASSQVRGWGETQYF,TGTGCCAGCAGCCAAGTCAGGGGCTGGGGGGAGACCCAGTACTTC
-,-,TRBJ1-3,TRBV28,CASTVGGSGNTIYF,TGTGCCAGCACCGTTGGAGGCTCTGGAAACACCATATATTTT
few,-,TRBJ1-2,TRBV5-1,CASSLATGYYGYTF,TGCGCCAGCAGCTTGGCCACAGGGTACTATGGCTACACCTTC
-,-,TRBJ1-1,TRBV7-2,CASNLLGGHLNTEAFF,TGTGCCAGTAACCTGTTGGGGGGGCATTTGAACACTGAAGCTTTCTTT
-,TRBD1,TRBJ2-4,TRBV6-2/TRBV6-3,CASSYQGQGAAKNIQYF,TGTGCCAGCAGTTACCAAGGACAGGGGGCGGCCAAAAACATTCAGTACTTC
-,-,TRBJ2-1,TRBV3-1/TRBV3-2,CASSQTSSVSYNEQFF,TGTGCCAGCAGCCAAACTAGCTCGGTGTCCTACAATGAGCAGTTCTTC
-,-,TRBJ1-1,TRBV7-9,CASSLLALMNTEAFF,TGTGCCAGCAGCTTATTGGCCCTCATGAACACTGAAGCTTTCTTT
-,TRBD1,TRBJ2-7,TRBV11-2,CASSTGQGTEQYF,TGTGCCAGCAGCACTGGACAGGGTACCGAGCAGTACTTC
-,TRBD1,TRBJ1-3,TRBV6-5,CASSSGQGAVGNTIYF,TGTGCCAGCAGTTCGGGACAGGGGGCGGTTGGAAACACCATATATTTT
-,TRBD1,TRBJ2-1,TRBV5-4,CASSPLAGQGDNEQFF,TGTGCCAGCAGCCCCCTTGCTGGACAGGGGGACAATGAGCAGTTCTTC
-,TRBD1,TRBJ1-5,TRBV7-2,CASSPGQGLSGNQPQHF,TGTGCCAGCAGCCCAGGACAGGGATTATCAGGCAATCAGCCCCAGCATTTT
-,TRBD1,TRBJ1-2,TRBV30,CAFSDRVFGGYTF,TGTGCCTTCTCTGACAGGGTCTTTGGAGGCTACACCTTC